A selection of T cell receptor beta chains follows, all from one sample in a study of blood T cell repertoires in COVID-19. Libraries were prepared by immunoSEQ multiplex PCR; TCRdb keeps only in-frame clonotypes and omits some of them. The data show about 200,000 clones, around 81% seen once. The specimen sequenced was peripheral blood. The receptors shown here come from a man aged 60 to 75 with COVID-19, enrolled during active disease. Each CDR3 is given with its conserved first and last residue. Each record gives: V gene, D gene, J gene, clone size, CDR3 protein, CDR3 DNA. D genes are given only for firm matches. Some rows mark clone size as missing; the rest say once, few, many or name a class of expanded clone.

v_gene: TRBV5-6
d_gene: -
j_gene: TRBJ2-1
abundance: -
CDR3aa: CASSPDGSSYNEQFF
CDR3nt: TGTGCCAGCAGCCCCGACGGGAGCTCCTACAATGAGCAGTTCTTC

v_gene: TRBV6-1
d_gene: -
j_gene: TRBJ1-3
abundance: -
CDR3aa: CASSEAGLGNTIYF
CDR3nt: TGTGCCAGCAGTGAAGCGGGGCTCGGAAACACCATATATTTT

v_gene: TRBV19
d_gene: -
j_gene: TRBJ1-1
abundance: -
CDR3aa: CASRVRGATNTEAFF
CDR3nt: TGTGCCAGTAGAGTACGGGGGGCCACGAACACTGAAGCTTTCTTT

v_gene: TRBV18
d_gene: TRBD2
j_gene: TRBJ2-5
abundance: -
CDR3aa: CASSLSTSGPETQYF
CDR3nt: TGTGCCAGCTCTCTTTCGACTAGCGGGCCAGAGACCCAGTACTTC

v_gene: TRBV3-1/TRBV3-2
d_gene: TRBD1
j_gene: TRBJ1-2
abundance: -
CDR3aa: CASSPRTGFGYTF
CDR3nt: TGTGCCAGCAGCCCAAGGACAGGGTTCGGCTACACCTTC

v_gene: TRBV5-1
d_gene: TRBD1
j_gene: TRBJ2-5
abundance: once
CDR3aa: CASSFLPGTGVQETQYF
CDR3nt: TGCGCCAGCAGCTTCCTTCCCGGGACAGGGGTACAAGAGACCCAGTACTTC

v_gene: TRBV6-1
d_gene: -
j_gene: TRBJ2-2
abundance: few
CDR3aa: CASSETANTGELFF
CDR3nt: TGTGCCAGCAGTGAAACAGCCAACACCGGGGAGCTGTTTTTT

v_gene: TRBV14
d_gene: -
j_gene: TRBJ1-1
abundance: -
CDR3aa: CASSRREVTEAFF
CDR3nt: TGTGCCAGCAGCCGAAGGGAGGTCACTGAAGCTTTCTTT

v_gene: TRBV5-1
d_gene: TRBD1
j_gene: TRBJ1-1
abundance: -
CDR3aa: CASSLRGAGTEAFF
CDR3nt: TGCGCCAGCAGCCTCAGGGGGGCCGGGACTGAAGCTTTCTTT

v_gene: TRBV3-1/TRBV3-2
d_gene: -
j_gene: TRBJ1-2
abundance: once
CDR3aa: CASSRPTGLGYGYTF
CDR3nt: TGTGCCAGCAGCCGCCCCACAGGGTTAGGCTATGGCTACACCTTC

v_gene: TRBV7-9
d_gene: -
j_gene: TRBJ1-1
abundance: -
CDR3aa: CASSSTGLNTEAFF
CDR3nt: TGTGCCAGCAGCTCAACAGGGTTAAACACTGAAGCTTTCTTT

v_gene: TRBV2
d_gene: -
j_gene: TRBJ1-2
abundance: -
CDR3aa: CASSEGQILYGYTF
CDR3nt: TGTGCCAGCAGTGAAGGACAGATCCTCTATGGCTACACCTTC

v_gene: TRBV7-6
d_gene: -
j_gene: TRBJ1-1
abundance: once
CDR3aa: CASSLARGGTGEAFF
CDR3nt: TGTGCCAGCAGCTTAGCTCGGGGGGGTACCGGCGAAGCTTTCTTT

v_gene: TRBV5-1
d_gene: -
j_gene: TRBJ2-5
abundance: -
CDR3aa: CASSEGEETQYF
CDR3nt: TGCGCCAGCAGCGAGGGCGAAGAGACCCAGTACTTC

v_gene: TRBV4-2
d_gene: TRBD2
j_gene: TRBJ2-2
abundance: -
CDR3aa: CASSQVGVGTSTGELFF
CDR3nt: TGTGCCAGCAGCCAAGTGGGCGTCGGGACTAGTACCGGGGAGCTGTTTTTT

v_gene: TRBV11-3
d_gene: -
j_gene: TRBJ2-2
abundance: -
CDR3aa: CASSLDRGNTGELFF
CDR3nt: TGTGCCAGCAGCTTAGATCGGGGGAACACCGGGGAGCTGTTTTTT

v_gene: TRBV28
d_gene: TRBD1
j_gene: TRBJ1-1
abundance: -
CDR3aa: CASSSPLTGVAFF
CDR3nt: TGTGCCAGCAGTTCGCCCTTAACAGGGGTGGCTTTCTTT

v_gene: TRBV7-9
d_gene: TRBD2
j_gene: TRBJ2-2
abundance: few
CDR3aa: CAIPDGEGPTGELFF
CDR3nt: TGTGCCATCCCGGACGGGGAGGGACCCACCGGGGAGCTGTTTTTT

v_gene: TRBV7-2
d_gene: TRBD1
j_gene: TRBJ1-6
abundance: -
CDR3aa: CASSVGDRSSPLHF
CDR3nt: TGTGCCAGCAGCGTAGGGGACAGGAGCTCACCCCTCCACTTT

v_gene: TRBV19
d_gene: -
j_gene: TRBJ1-2
abundance: -
CDR3aa: CASTQGGAGGYTF
CDR3nt: TGTGCCAGTACCCAAGGAGGGGCTGGGGGCTACACCTTC

v_gene: TRBV29-1
d_gene: -
j_gene: TRBJ2-7
abundance: -
CDR3aa: CSVEEPNTYEQYF
CDR3nt: TGCAGCGTTGAAGAGCCAAACACCTACGAGCAGTACTTC

v_gene: TRBV3-1/TRBV3-2
d_gene: -
j_gene: TRBJ1-2
abundance: few
CDR3aa: CASSQRGTTTNYGYTF
CDR3nt: TGTGCCAGCAGCCAAAGAGGGACAACTACTAACTATGGCTACACCTTC

v_gene: TRBV5-1
d_gene: -
j_gene: TRBJ1-1
abundance: -
CDR3aa: CASRSTRDTEAFF
CDR3nt: TGCGCCAGCAGATCGACTAGGGACACTGAAGCTTTCTTT

v_gene: TRBV13
d_gene: -
j_gene: TRBJ1-1
abundance: -
CDR3aa: CASRSRTAMNTEAFF
CDR3nt: TGTGCCAGCAGATCCAGGACAGCCATGAACACTGAAGCTTTCTTT

v_gene: TRBV5-4
d_gene: -
j_gene: TRBJ2-2
abundance: -
CDR3aa: CASSLAGVGELFF
CDR3nt: TGTGCCAGCAGCTTGGCAGGGGTCGGGGAGCTGTTTTTT

v_gene: TRBV27
d_gene: TRBD2
j_gene: TRBJ2-3
abundance: -
CDR3aa: CASSPRTSGRGIDTQYF
CDR3nt: TGTGCCAGCAGTCCCAGGACTAGCGGGAGAGGAATAGATACGCAGTATTTT

v_gene: TRBV11-2
d_gene: -
j_gene: TRBJ2-3
abundance: -
CDR3aa: CASSFGGPKDTQYF
CDR3nt: TGTGCCAGCAGTTTCGGAGGGCCGAAAGATACGCAGTATTTT

v_gene: TRBV25-1
d_gene: -
j_gene: TRBJ2-1
abundance: -
CDR3aa: CASSEGRPANYNEQFF
CDR3nt: TGTGCCAGCAGTGAGGGCAGGCCGGCTAACTACAATGAGCAGTTCTTC